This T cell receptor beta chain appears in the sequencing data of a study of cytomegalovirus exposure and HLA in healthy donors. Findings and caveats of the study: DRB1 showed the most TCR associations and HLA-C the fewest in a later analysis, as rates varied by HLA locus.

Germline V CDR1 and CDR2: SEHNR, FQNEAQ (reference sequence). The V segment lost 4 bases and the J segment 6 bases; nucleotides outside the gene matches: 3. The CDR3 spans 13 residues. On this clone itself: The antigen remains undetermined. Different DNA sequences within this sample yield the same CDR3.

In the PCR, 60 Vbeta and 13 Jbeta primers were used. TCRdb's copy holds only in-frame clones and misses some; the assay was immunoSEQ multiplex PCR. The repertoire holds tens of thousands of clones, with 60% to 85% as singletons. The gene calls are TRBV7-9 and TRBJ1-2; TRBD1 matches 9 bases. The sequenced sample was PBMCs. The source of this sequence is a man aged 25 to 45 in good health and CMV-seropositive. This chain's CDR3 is CASSSDRGHGYTF. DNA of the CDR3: TGTGCCAGCAGCTCGGACAGGGGACATGGCTACACCTTC.